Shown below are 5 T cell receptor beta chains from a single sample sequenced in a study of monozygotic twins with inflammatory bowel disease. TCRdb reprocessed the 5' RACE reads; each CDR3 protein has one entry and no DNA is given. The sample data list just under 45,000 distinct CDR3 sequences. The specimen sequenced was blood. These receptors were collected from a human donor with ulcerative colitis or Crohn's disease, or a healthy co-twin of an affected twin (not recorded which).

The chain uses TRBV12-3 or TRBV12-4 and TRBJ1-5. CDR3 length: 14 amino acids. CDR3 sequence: CASGGSGGNQPQHF.

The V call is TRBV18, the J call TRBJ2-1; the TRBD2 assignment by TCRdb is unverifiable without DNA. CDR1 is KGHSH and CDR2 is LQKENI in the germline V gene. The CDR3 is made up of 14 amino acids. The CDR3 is CASSPAGTYNEQFF.

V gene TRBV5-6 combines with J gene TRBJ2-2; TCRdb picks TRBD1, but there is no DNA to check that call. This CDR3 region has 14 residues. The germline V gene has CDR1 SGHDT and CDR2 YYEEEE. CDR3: CASSIGQGTGELFF.

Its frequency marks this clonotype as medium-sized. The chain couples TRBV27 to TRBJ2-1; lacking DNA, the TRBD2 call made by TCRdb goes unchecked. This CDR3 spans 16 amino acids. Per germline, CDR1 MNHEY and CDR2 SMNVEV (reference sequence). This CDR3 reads CASRVGLAGGKGEQFF.

The chain's CDR3 is CASRVTGVYGYTF. The genes are TRBV12-3 or TRBV12-4 and TRBJ1-2; the D call from TCRdb, TRBD1, cannot be confirmed without DNA. The CDR3 runs 13 residues.